One and the same sample provided the 14 T cell receptor beta chains below, sequenced in a study of blood T cell repertoires in COVID-19. Assay used: immunoSEQ multiplex PCR; TCRdb lists only in-frame clones, some missing. The repertoire holds 70,000 or so clones, with about three quarters as singletons. The sequencing input was peripheral blood. The receptors originated from a human donor in a cohort sampled during active COVID-19.

The chain has TRBV18 and TRBJ1-6; the match to TRBD1 covers 7 bases. J gave up 8 bases and V 3 bases, and 4 bases lay outside the gene matches. This CDR3 contains 14 residues. Germline CDR1 is KGHSH and CDR2 is LQKENI. CDR3 sequence reads: CASSPTGLDSPLHF. CDR3 DNA sequence: TGTGCCAGCTCACCGACAGGGTTAGATTCACCCCTCCACTTT.

This clone was picked up a small number of times. The CDR3 here is CASSFTPTGEIGNQPQHF. CDR3 sequence (DNA): TGTGCCAGCAGTTTTACACCGACAGGGGAGATCGGCAATCAGCCCCAGCATTTT. V is TRBV28 and J is TRBJ1-5, with 8 positions matching TRBD1. Unmatched junction bases numbered 12, after V lost 3 bases and J lost 2 bases. There are 18 residues in the CDR3. CDR1 is MDHEN, CDR2 SYDVKM, per germline.

The gene calls are TRBV7-2 and TRBJ2-5; maybe TRBD2 (5 bases). Trimming left V 6 bases short and J 2 bases short, with 22 bases between. The germline V gene encodes CDR1 SGHTA and CDR2 FQGNSA. The CDR3 contains 17 residues. The CDR3 sequence is CASSPPGFGLQQETQYF. The DNA for the CDR3 is TGTGCCAGCAGTCCCCCGGGATTCGGGCTCCAACAAGAGACCCAGTACTTC.

Only one count was recorded for this clone. V usage is TRBV30 and J usage is TRBJ1-6; TRBD1 is a possible D gene (5 bases). V lost 4 bases, J lost 10 bases, and 20 bases lay in between. Germline-derived CDR1 and CDR2 are GTSNPN and SVGIG (reference sequence). The CDR3 length is 15 residues. The CDR3, as DNA: TGTGCCTGGACCCCTACAGGATTTGGAGACTCACCCCTCCACTTT. It yields the protein CAWTPTGFGDSPLHF.

DNA of the CDR3: TGTGCCAGCAGACAGACAGGGGTCAATGAGCAGTTCTTC. It encodes CASRQTGVNEQFF. V and J are TRBV2 and TRBJ2-1; TRBD1 matches at 8 bases. CDR3 length equals 13 residues. The junction had 4 bases not matched to a gene; V was cut back by 6 bases and J by 6 bases. Germline V gives CDR1 SNHLY, CDR2 FYNNEI.

The chain is built from TRBV7-5 and TRBJ1-1; the listed D gene, TRBD1, was not tested against the DNA. TRBV7-5 is a known pseudogene. The CDR3 loop spans 10 amino acids. The CDR3 here is CARSLDRRFF. The CDR3, as DNA: TGTGCCAGAAGCTTGGACAGGCGGTTCTTT.

The chain has TRBV28 and TRBJ1-5; D perhaps matches TRBD1 (5 bases). Germline-derived CDR1 and CDR2 are MDHEN and SYDVKM. CDR3 length equals 12 residues. V was clipped by 6 bases and J by 6 bases, with 9 bases between them. CDR3 coding DNA: TGTGCCAGCAGGATTGGGGCTCAGCCCCAGCATTTT. This sequence encodes CASRIGAQPQHF. Using reference TRBV28 and TRBJ1-5 for the parts outside the CDR3, the full variable domain is DVKVTQSSRYLVKRTGEKVFLECVQDMDHENMFWYRQDPGLGLRLIYFSYDVKMKEKGDIPEGYSVSREKKERFSLILESASTNQTSMYLCASRIGAQPQHFGDGTRLSIL.

V gene TRBV4-2 combines with J gene TRBJ1-4; D unresolved. V dropped 1 base and J dropped 7 bases, with 13 bases sitting between them. There are 15 residues in the CDR3. Germline V gives CDR1 LGHNA, CDR2 YNFKEQ. The CDR3 reads CASSQAGGNLEKLFF. The CDR3 nucleotides are TGTGCCAGCAGCCAAGCTGGAGGGAATCTTGAAAAACTGTTTTTT.

The chain has TRBV11-2 and TRBJ2-5; weak D call: TRBD2 (5 bases). Germline CDR1 SGHAT, CDR2 FQNNGV. V was clipped by 1 base and J by 1 base, with 7 bases between them. The CDR3 sequence is 14 residues long. DNA for the CDR3: TGTGCCAGCAGCTTAGGGGGAGCCCAAGAGACCCAGTACTTC. Protein: CASSLGGAQETQYF.

V and J are TRBV11-2 and TRBJ2-5; D not resolved. Trimming removed 0 bases at V and 1 base at J, with 12 bases between. The CDR3 is 16 amino acids. Germline V lookup: CDR1 SGHAT, CDR2 FQNNGV. The CDR3 DNA reads as TGTGCCAGCAGCTTAGATTTAGGCGGCTTCCAAGAGACCCAGTACTTC. It yields the protein CASSLDLGGFQETQYF.

The rearrangement uses TRBV5-4 and TRBJ2-7, with TRBD1 identical over 7 bases. This CDR3 has 13 residues. Germline CDR1 and CDR2: SGHNT and YYREEE (reference sequence). Trimming took 3 bases from V and 3 from J; bases not matched to a gene: 3. Here the CDR3 reads CASSSGTVYEQYF. The CDR3 bases are TGTGCCAGCAGCTCCGGGACAGTCTACGAGCAGTACTTC.

This clone was counted between two and nine times. The CDR3 DNA is TGTGCCAGCAGCTCCCTATTTCCCCCCACACACTATAGCAATCAGCCCCAGCATTTT. It specifies CASSSLFPPTHYSNQPQHF. The chain is built from TRBV11-3 and TRBJ1-5; no firm D call. The CDR3 totals 19 residues. Deletions cut 4 bases from V and 0 bases from J, with 22 bases between. Germline CDR1 SGHNT, CDR2 YENEEA. Supplemented by reference TRBV11-3 and TRBJ1-5, the full variable domain reads EAGVVQSPRYKIIEKKQPVAFWCNPISGHNTLYWYLQNLGQGPELLIRYENEEAVDDSQLPKDRFSAERLKGVDSTLKIQPAELGDSAVYLCASSSLFPPTHYSNQPQHFGDGTRLSIL.

This chain links TRBV15 with TRBJ2-5; D gene unclear. The CDR3 covers 15 residues. Germline CDR1 LNHNV, CDR2 YYDKDF (reference sequence). Trimming removed 0 bases from V and 7 bases from J, with 15 bases in between. The CDR3 nucleotides are TGTGCCACCAGCAGAGATAGGCGGCCGGAAGGGACCCAGTACTTC. Its protein is CATSRDRRPEGTQYF.

The chain is built from TRBV7-9 and TRBJ2-1; 7 nucleotides line up with TRBD1. Germline CDR1 and CDR2: SEHNR and FQNEAQ (reference sequence). V lost 5 bases and J lost 8; bases outside the gene matches: 6. CDR3 length: 13 amino acids. CDR3 DNA: TGTGCCAGCAGCCGTAACAGGGGCGATGAGCAGTTCTTC. Protein product: CASSRNRGDEQFF.